The 12 T cell receptor beta chains listed next were all sequenced from one sample in a study of cytomegalovirus exposure and HLA in healthy donors (dated 2017 in TCRdb). Libraries came from the immunoSEQ multiplex PCR assay. Not all clones reach the TCRdb copy of this immuneACCESS table, which keeps in-frame sequences only. Checked studies attribute under half of the gap to unresolved V genes and leave the rest unexplained. The sample has 260,000 or so clones on record, 90% of them singletons. 2.5% to 3.5% of the sample comes from the top ten. The sequenced sample consisted of PBMCs. These receptors all come from a woman aged 30 to 39 in good health and CMV-seronegative.

The chain uses TRBV5-6 and TRBJ2-7; D ambiguous. CDR3 length: 13 amino acids. Germline loops: CDR1 SGHDT, CDR2 YYEEEE. Trimming removed 1 base from V and 2 bases from J, with 7 bases in between. CDR3 protein: CASSLPDTYEQYF. The CDR3 coding sequence is TGTGCCAGCAGCTTGCCTGATACCTACGAGCAGTACTTC.

The V and J genes are TRBV7-7 and TRBJ2-2; D call uncertain. Germline CDR1 reads SSHAT; CDR2 reads FNYEAQ (reference sequence). The CDR3 is 14 residues long. V was pared by 1 base and J by 5 bases, with 8 bases between. The CDR3 region has the DNA TGTGCCAGCAGCTTAGGAAAAAAGACCGGGGAGCTGTTTTTT. It translates to CASSLGKKTGELFF.

This clone turned up a few times. V usage is TRBV5-4 and J usage is TRBJ2-7; 14 bases align to TRBD2. Germline lookup yields CDR1 SGHNT and CDR2 YYREEE (reference sequence). V was pared by 4 bases and J by 6 bases, with 3 bases of the junction left unmatched. The CDR3 runs 14 residues. The CDR3 DNA reads TGTGCCAGCAGCCTCGGGACTAGCGGGAGCGAGCAGTACTTC. Translating it yields CASSLGTSGSEQYF. The variable domain in full, completed from reference TRBV5-4 and TRBJ2-7, reads ETGVTQSPTHLIKTRGQQVTLRCSSQSGHNTVSWYQQALGQGPQFIFQYYREEENGRGNFPPRFSGLQFPNYSSELNVNALELDDSALYLCASSLGTSGSEQYFGPGTRLTVT.

This sequence joins TRBV11-2 and TRBJ2-2; 14 bases map to TRBD2. Germline lookup yields CDR1 SGHAT and CDR2 FQNNGV. CDR3 length: 17 residues. V was pared by 8 bases and J by 10 bases, with 15 bases of the junction left unmatched. The CDR3 nucleotides are TGTGCCAGCCGACCTTTGACTAGCGGGAGGGCCGTAGAGGAGCTGTTTTTT. The encoded protein is CASRPLTSGRAVEELFF. The full variable domain, completed using reference TRBV11-2 and TRBJ2-2, is EAGVAQSPRYKIIEKRQSVAFWCNPISGHATLYWYQQILGQGPKLLIQFQNNGVVDDSQLPKDRFSAERLKGVDSTLKIQPAKLEDSAVYLCASRPLTSGRAVEELFFGEGSRLTVL.

The chain combines TRBV29-1 with TRBJ2-1; D is unclear. Germline assignment: CDR1 SQVTM and CDR2 ANQGSEA. There are 14 residues in the CDR3. V was pared by 2 bases and J by 0 bases, with 8 bases between. CDR3: CSVEPPSSYNEQFF. The CDR3 bases are TGCAGCGTTGAACCCCCGAGCTCCTACAATGAGCAGTTCTTC.

The CDR3 DNA reads TGTGCCAGCAGTGCTACTAGCGGGAGGGCCTACGAGCAGTACTTC. Protein product: CASSATSGRAYEQYF. The gene calls are TRBV6-1 and TRBJ2-7, with 13 bases lining up with TRBD2. CDR3 length equals 15 residues. Germline CDR1 and CDR2: MNHNS and SASEGT. With 4 bases clipped from V and 2 bases from J, the junction kept 2 bases outside the gene matches.

Comments on this clone: At the DNA level, this CDR3 is encoded by other sequences in the same sample as well. The rearrangement joins TRBV5-6 to TRBJ2-7; D not certain. From germline, CDR1 is SGHDT and CDR2 YYEEEE. CDR3 length: 12 residues. Trimming took off 0 bases at V and 4 bases at J, with 5 bases between the two ends. The CDR3 protein is CASSLGDYEQYF. In nucleotides, the CDR3 is TGTGCCAGCAGCTTGGGAGATTACGAGCAGTACTTC.

The chain carries TRBV30 and TRBJ1-1; 7 bases map to TRBD1. Germline trimming cut 1 base from V and 1 base from J; bases unmatched to any gene: 0. Germline lookup yields CDR1 GTSNPN and CDR2 SVGIG (reference sequence). The CDR3 runs 13 residues. CDR3 sequence: CAWSGQGNTEAFF. The DNA for the CDR3 is TGTGCCTGGAGTGGACAGGGGAACACTGAAGCTTTCTTT.

This chain uses TRBV19 with TRBJ2-1; 10 nucleotides match TRBD2. With V trimmed by 0 bases and J by 4 bases, 9 bases remained unmatched. This CDR3 contains 18 residues. The V gene's germline CDR1 is LNHDA and CDR2 SQIVND (reference sequence). The CDR3 DNA reads TGTGCCAGTAGTATAGATCGGGGGAGCGGGAGGGGGTACAATGAGCAGTTCTTC. As protein: CASSIDRGSGRGYNEQFF.

J is TRBJ1-4 and V is TRBV27, with unresolved D. Deletions cut 5 bases from V and 4 bases from J, with 17 bases between. The CDR3 has 16 residues. Germline CDR1 is MNHEY and CDR2 is SMNVEV (reference sequence). In nucleotides, the CDR3 is TGTGCCAGCAGTACCCGCCCTGGGCAGGTTAATGAAAAACTGTTTTTT. Protein: CASSTRPGQVNEKLFF.

The chain recombines TRBV7-6 with TRBJ2-2; D remains unclear. Germline V CDR1 and CDR2: SGHVS, FNYEAQ. Trimming stripped 1 base from V and 8 bases from J, with 14 bases between. CDR3 length: 15 amino acids. The chain's CDR3 is CASSLGIFRMGELFF. The CDR3 DNA sequence: TGTGCCAGCAGCTTAGGCATTTTTCGGATGGGGGAGCTGTTTTTT.

V gene TRBV14 combines with J gene TRBJ2-1; no reliable D call. This CDR3 spans 16 amino acids. The germline gives CDR1 SGHDN, CDR2 FVKESK. V lost 1 base, J lost 0 bases, and 10 bases lay in between. The CDR3 DNA reads as TGTGCCAGCAGCCAAGTCGGTAGGAGCTCCTACAATGAGCAGTTCTTC. It codes for CASSQVGRSSYNEQFF.